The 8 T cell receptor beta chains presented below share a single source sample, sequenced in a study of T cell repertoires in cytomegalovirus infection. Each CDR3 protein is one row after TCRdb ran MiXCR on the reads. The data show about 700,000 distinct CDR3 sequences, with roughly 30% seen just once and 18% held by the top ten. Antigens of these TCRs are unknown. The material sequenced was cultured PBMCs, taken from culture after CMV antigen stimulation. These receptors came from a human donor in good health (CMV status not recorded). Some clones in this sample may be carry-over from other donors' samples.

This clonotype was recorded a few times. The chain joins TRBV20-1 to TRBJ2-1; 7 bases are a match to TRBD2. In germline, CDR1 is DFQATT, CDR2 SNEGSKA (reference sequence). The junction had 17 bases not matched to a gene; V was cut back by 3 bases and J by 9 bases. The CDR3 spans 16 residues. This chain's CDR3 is CSASEWASGLSGEQFF. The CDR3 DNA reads TGCAGTGCTAGCGAGTGGGCTAGCGGTCTGTCGGGTGAGCAGTTCTTC.

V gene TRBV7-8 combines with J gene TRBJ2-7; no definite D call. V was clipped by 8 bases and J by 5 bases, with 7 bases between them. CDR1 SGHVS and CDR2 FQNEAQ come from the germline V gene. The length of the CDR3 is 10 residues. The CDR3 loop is CASGWDEQYF. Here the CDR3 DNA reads TGTGCCAGCGGCTGGGACGAGCAGTACTTC.

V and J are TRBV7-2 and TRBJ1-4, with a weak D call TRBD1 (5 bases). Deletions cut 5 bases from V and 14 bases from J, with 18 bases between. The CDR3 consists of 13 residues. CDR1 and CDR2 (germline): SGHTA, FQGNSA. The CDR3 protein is CASSLPSGDVLFF. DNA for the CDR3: TGTGCCAGCAGCCTCCCCTCGGGGGATGTGCTGTTTTTT.

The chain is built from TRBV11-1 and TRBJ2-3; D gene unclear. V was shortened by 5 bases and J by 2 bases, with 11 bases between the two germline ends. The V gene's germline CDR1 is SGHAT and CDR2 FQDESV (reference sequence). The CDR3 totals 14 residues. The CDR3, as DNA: TGTGCCAGCAGCCCTACATATAACACAGATACGCAGTATTTT. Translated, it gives CASSPTYNTDTQYF. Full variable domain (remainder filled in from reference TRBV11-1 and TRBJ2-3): EAEVAQSPRYKITEKSQAVAFWCDPISGHATLYWYRQILGQGPELLVQFQDESVVDDSQLPKDRFSAERLKGVDSTLKIQPAELGDSAMYLCASSPTYNTDTQYFGPGTRLTVL.

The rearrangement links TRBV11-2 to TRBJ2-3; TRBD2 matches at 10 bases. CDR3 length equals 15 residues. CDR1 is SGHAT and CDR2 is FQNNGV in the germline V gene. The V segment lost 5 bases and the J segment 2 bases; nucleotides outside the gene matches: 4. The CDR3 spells CASSPTSGPTDTQYF. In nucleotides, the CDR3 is TGTGCCAGCAGCCCGACTAGCGGGCCCACAGATACGCAGTATTTT. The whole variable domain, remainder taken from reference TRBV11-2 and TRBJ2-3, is EAGVAQSPRYKIIEKRQSVAFWCNPISGHATLYWYQQILGQGPKLLIQFQNNGVVDDSQLPKDRFSAERLKGVDSTLKIQPAKLEDSAVYLCASSPTSGPTDTQYFGPGTRLTVL.

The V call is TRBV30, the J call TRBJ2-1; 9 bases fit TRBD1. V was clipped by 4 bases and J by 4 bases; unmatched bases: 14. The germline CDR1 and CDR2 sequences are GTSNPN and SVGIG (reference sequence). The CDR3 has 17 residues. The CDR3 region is CAWNGLRGQGVYNEQFF. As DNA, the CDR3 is TGTGCCTGGAACGGGTTGAGGGGACAGGGCGTTTACAATGAGCAGTTCTTC.

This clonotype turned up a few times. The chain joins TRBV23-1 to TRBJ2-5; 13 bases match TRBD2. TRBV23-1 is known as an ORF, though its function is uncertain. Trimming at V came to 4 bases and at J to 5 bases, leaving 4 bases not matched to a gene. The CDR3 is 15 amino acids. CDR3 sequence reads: CASSRRLAGGETQYF. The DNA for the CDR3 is TGCGCCAGCAGTCGCCGACTAGCGGGGGGTGAGACCCAGTACTTC.

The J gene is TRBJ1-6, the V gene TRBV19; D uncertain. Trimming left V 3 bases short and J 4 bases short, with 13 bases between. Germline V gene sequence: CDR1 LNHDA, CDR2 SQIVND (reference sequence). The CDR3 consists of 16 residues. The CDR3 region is CASSMRDRKYNSPLHF. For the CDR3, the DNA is TGTGCCAGTAGTATGAGAGATCGGAAATATAATTCACCCCTCCACTTT.